These 13 T cell receptor beta chains were sequenced from one sample in a study of a mutant IDH1 vaccine in newly diagnosed glioma. Time point given: week 47, end of study. Mutant IDH1 20-mer peptide, at 300 ug, made up each vaccine dose, with topical imiquimod. No antigens are known for them. The data were produced by immunoSEQ multiplex PCR, yet TCRdb's version contains in-frame clones alone and is incomplete. This sample has tens of thousands of clones, with 80% to 85% found just once. The specimen was PBMCs, collected from a glioma patient whose treatment included an IDH1 peptide vaccine. Source of these receptors: a man aged 30 to 45 with glioma.

The gene calls are TRBV28 and TRBJ2-1; D is uncertain. The CDR3 totals 13 residues. CDR1 and CDR2 from the germline V gene are MDHEN and SYDVKM. Between the trimmed V and J ends, which lost 7 bases and 7 bases, there was a span of 14 bases. CDR3 bases: TGTGCCAGCACGATAGCTATGGGTAATGAGCAGTTCTTC. This codes for CASTIAMGNEQFF.

The CDR3 nucleotides read TGTGCCAGCAGTTCACAGTACAGTTTGTCGAGCAATCAGCCCCAGCATTTT. Residues: CASSSQYSLSSNQPQHF. The V call is TRBV28, the J call TRBJ1-5; D remains unclear. The CDR3 sequence is 17 residues long. V was shortened by 4 bases and J by 1 base, with 17 bases between the two germline ends. Germline lookup yields CDR1 MDHEN and CDR2 SYDVKM.

The CDR3 region is CASSYVGQGRVEAFF. Written as DNA, the CDR3 is TGTGCCAGCAGTTACGTAGGACAGGGAAGGGTGGAAGCTTTCTTT. This chain connects TRBV6-5 to TRBJ1-1; 8 bases fit TRBD1. V lost 2 bases and J lost 8; bases outside the gene matches: 10. The CDR3 totals 15 residues. Germline V gene sequence: CDR1 MNHEY, CDR2 SVGAGI.

This rearrangement joins TRBV15 to TRBJ1-1; D perhaps matches TRBD1 (5 bases). V was clipped by 0 bases and J by 0 bases, with 11 bases between them. Germline loops: CDR1 LNHNV, CDR2 YYDKDF (reference sequence). This CDR3 has 16 residues. CDR3 nucleotide sequence: TGTGCCACCAGCAGAGATAAACAGGTGATGAACACTGAAGCTTTCTTT. Translated, it gives CATSRDKQVMNTEAFF.

This chain connects TRBV7-9 to TRBJ1-2; no reliable D call. Germline lookup yields CDR1 SEHNR and CDR2 FQNEAQ (reference sequence). The CDR3 consists of 15 residues. Trimming cost V 1 base and J 8 bases, with 17 bases left between them. CDR3 bases: TGTGCCAGCAGCTTAGTCGGGCACACCATCCGCGGCTACACCTTC. Translation gives CASSLVGHTIRGYTF.

The chain joins TRBV7-9 to TRBJ2-1, with 10 bases lining up with TRBD1. This CDR3 contains 15 residues. Germline CDR1 reads SEHNR; CDR2 reads FQNEAQ (reference sequence). The junction had 4 bases not matched to a gene; V was cut back by 6 bases and J by 2 bases. The CDR3 reads CASSTGQGAYNEQFF. The CDR3 bases are TGTGCCAGCAGTACTGGACAGGGGGCCTACAATGAGCAGTTCTTC.

The chain carries TRBV15 and TRBJ2-7; no reliable D call. V lost 5 bases, J lost 2 bases, and 13 bases lay in between. CDR3 length: 14 amino acids. Looked up from germline, CDR1 is LNHNV and CDR2 is YYDKDF (reference sequence). CDR3 DNA: TGTGCCACCAGCGAGTCAACAGAAACCTACGAGCAGTACTTC. It translates to CATSESTETYEQYF. Supplemented by reference TRBV15 and TRBJ2-7, the full variable domain reads DAMVIQNPRYQVTQFGKPVTLSCSQTLNHNVMYWYQQKSSQAPKLLFHYYDKDFNNEADTPDNFQSRRPNTSFCFLDIRSPGLGDTAMYLCATSESTETYEQYFGPGTRLTVT.

The chain employs TRBV2 and TRBJ1-4, with 8 bases lining up with TRBD1. After removal of 6 bases from V and 5 bases from J, the junction contained 2 bases not matched to a gene. This CDR3 spans 13 amino acids. Germline V gene lookup returns CDR1 SNHLY and CDR2 FYNNEI. The CDR3 is CASSGDRNEKLFF. The CDR3 bases are TGTGCCAGCAGCGGGGACAGGAATGAAAAACTGTTTTTT.

The chain couples TRBV6-6 to TRBJ2-1, with D unresolved. Germline V gene data show CDR1 as MNHNY and CDR2 as SVGAGI (reference sequence). The CDR3 has 11 residues. V was trimmed by 4 bases and J by 7 bases, leaving 5 bases between them. CDR3 DNA sequence: TGTGCCAGCAGTTGGGTTAATGAGCAGTTCTTC. Translation: CASSWVNEQFF.

This chain connects TRBV30 to TRBJ2-7; D is unclear. V lost 1 base and J 7 bases, leaving 11 bases between the germline ends. Germline V CDR1 and CDR2: GTSNPN, SVGIG (reference sequence). The length of the CDR3 is 12 residues. CDR3 protein: CAWSEPLREQYF. CDR3 bases: TGTGCCTGGAGTGAGCCGTTAAGGGAGCAGTACTTC.

CDR3 nucleotide sequence: TGCAGCGTACAATCCGGGGGGGGCCTTAACACTGAAGCTTTCTTT. Translation gives CSVQSGGGLNTEAFF. The chain links TRBV29-1 to TRBJ1-1; D is possibly TRBD1 (6 bases). CDR1 is SQVTM and CDR2 is ANQGSEA in the germline V gene. V was shortened by 6 bases and J by 2 bases, with 19 bases between the two germline ends. The CDR3 is 15 residues long.

The rearrangement links TRBV4-1 to TRBJ1-5; D not certain. Germline lookup yields CDR1 MGHRA and CDR2 YSYEKL. This CDR3 region has 17 residues. Trimming shortened V by 2 bases and J by 2 bases, and 16 bases separated the two germline ends. CDR3 protein: CASSQYPGWHGNQPQHF. Written as DNA, the CDR3 is TGCGCCAGCAGCCAATATCCGGGCTGGCATGGCAATCAGCCCCAGCATTTT.

This clone is a singleton in its sample. This sequence joins TRBV11-3 and TRBJ2-5; 7 nucleotides align to TRBD1. This CDR3 is built from 13 residues. Germline CDR1 is SGHNT and CDR2 is YENEEA. With 5 bases clipped from V and 1 base from J, the junction kept 1 base outside the gene matches. The CDR3 sequence: CASSRTGQETQYF. The CDR3 nucleotides read TGTGCCAGCAGCCGGACAGGCCAAGAGACCCAGTACTTC.